One sample yielded the 7 T cell receptor beta chains listed below, sequenced in a study of T cell responses to AZD1222 COVID-19 vaccine. The method was immunoSEQ multiplex PCR; TCRdb's version includes in-frame clones alone and lacks a portion of them. The repertoire holds about 180,000 clones, about nine tenths seen once, with less than 3% in the top ten. The sample here was peripheral blood, taken on day 0 of AZD1222 vaccination. The receptors were sampled from an adult in good health.

This chain uses TRBV14 with TRBJ2-7, with 7 bases matching TRBD2. The CDR3 extends over 15 amino acids. Germline trimming cut 6 bases from V and 2 bases from J; bases unmatched to any gene: 10. Per the germline V gene, CDR1 is SGHDN and CDR2 is FVKESK. CDR3 nucleotide sequence: TGTGCCAGCAGTAGAGGAGCGGGGCCACCCTACGAGCAGTACTTC. Translation: CASSRGAGPPYEQYF.

This chain links TRBV5-6 with TRBJ2-5; D is undetermined. The CDR3 sequence is 14 residues long. The germline CDR1 and CDR2 sequences are SGHDT and YYEEEE. Trimming took off 1 base at V and 2 bases at J, with 9 bases between the two ends. Here the CDR3 reads CASSLSLVQETQYF. The DNA of the CDR3 is TGTGCCAGCAGCTTGTCTTTGGTACAAGAGACCCAGTACTTC.

The chain combines TRBV2 with TRBJ1-1, with 8 bases lining up with TRBD1. With 5 bases clipped from V and 3 bases from J, the junction kept 5 bases outside the gene matches. Per germline, CDR1 SNHLY and CDR2 FYNNEI. CDR3 length equals 14 residues. The CDR3 DNA is TGTGCCAGCAGTCCGGGACAGGATCACACTGAAGCTTTCTTT. Translation: CASSPGQDHTEAFF.

The J gene is TRBJ1-6, the V gene TRBV4-1; D is unclear. This CDR3 is built from 18 residues. V was cut by 0 bases and J by 8 bases, with 20 bases left in between. From germline, CDR1 is MGHRA and CDR2 YSYEKL. CDR3 region: CASSQDPLTQITYSPLHF. The CDR3 DNA follows: TGCGCCAGCAGCCAAGATCCGCTTACCCAGATAACCTATTCACCCCTCCACTTT.

The chain recombines TRBV7-3 with TRBJ2-2; tentatively, D is TRBD1 or TRBD2 (5 bases each). V gave up 1 base and J gave up 4 bases, with 7 bases separating them. This CDR3 comprises 14 residues. Per germline, CDR1 SGHTA and CDR2 FQGTGA. DNA of the CDR3: TGTGCCAGCAGCTTAAACGGGGCCACCGGGGAGCTGTTTTTT. This sequence encodes CASSLNGATGELFF.

The rearrangement links TRBV19 to TRBJ1-5, with a weak D call TRBD1 (5 bases). This CDR3 is built from 16 residues. Trimming pared 1 base from V and 5 bases from J, leaving 15 bases between. Germline V gives CDR1 LNHDA, CDR2 SQIVND (reference sequence). The CDR3 DNA follows: TGTGCCAGTAGTATAGCTGGGGGGAGAATCGATCAGCCCCAGCATTTT. Translating gives CASSIAGGRIDQPQHF.

This clone was counted a single time. The chain has TRBV27 and TRBJ2-7, with TRBD1 matching 9 bases. This CDR3 spans 14 amino acids. Germline V gene lookup returns CDR1 MNHEY and CDR2 SMNVEV (reference sequence). With 5 bases clipped from V and 5 bases from J, the junction kept 7 bases outside the gene matches. The CDR3 DNA reads as TGTGCCAGCAGTCCCCCGGGACAGGGTAACGAGCAGTACTTC. It codes for CASSPPGQGNEQYF.